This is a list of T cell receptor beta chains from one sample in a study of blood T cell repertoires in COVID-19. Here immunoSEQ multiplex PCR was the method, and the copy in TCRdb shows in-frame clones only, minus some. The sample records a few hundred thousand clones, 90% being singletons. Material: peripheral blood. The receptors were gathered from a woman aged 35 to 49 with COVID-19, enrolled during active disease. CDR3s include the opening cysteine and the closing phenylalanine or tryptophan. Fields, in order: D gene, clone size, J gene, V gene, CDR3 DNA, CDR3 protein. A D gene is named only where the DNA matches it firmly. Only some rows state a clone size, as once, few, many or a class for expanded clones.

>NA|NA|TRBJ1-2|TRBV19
TGTGCCAGTACCCCCTACAGGGTTGGTGGCTACACCTTC
CASTPYRVGGYTF
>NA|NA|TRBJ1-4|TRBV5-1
TGCGCCAGCAGCTTTTTTGCCCGGGTCTCCCAAACTAATGAAAAACTGTTTTTT
CASSFFARVSQTNEKLFF
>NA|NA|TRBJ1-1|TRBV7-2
TGTGCCAGCAGCCTCCGGGGGGACATTAACACTGAAGCTTTCTTT
CASSLRGDINTEAFF
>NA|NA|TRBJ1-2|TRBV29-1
TGCAGCGTTGGGGGCACGGATTCGGCTAACTATGGCTACACCTTC
CSVGGTDSANYGYTF
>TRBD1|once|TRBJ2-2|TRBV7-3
TGTGCCAGCAGCTTGAGGACAGGGGGCTTCACCGGGGAGCTGTTTTTT
CASSLRTGGFTGELFF
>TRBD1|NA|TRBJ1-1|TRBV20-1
TGCAGTGTTCCTGACAGGGCGGCTTTCTTT
CSVPDRAAFF
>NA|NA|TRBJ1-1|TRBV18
TGTGCCAGCTCACCTGGGGCCGGCGGCACTGAAGCTTTCTTT
CASSPGAGGTEAFF
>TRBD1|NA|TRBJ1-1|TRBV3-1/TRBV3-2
TGTGCCAGCAGCCACCGGAGGGGACAGGGAGACCAAGGGGCTTTCTTT
CASSHRRGQGDQGAFF
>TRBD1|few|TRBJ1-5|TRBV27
TGTGCCAGCAGCCAAAATCCAGGGGGCCACCATAGCAATCAGCCCCAGCATTTT
CASSQNPGGHHSNQPQHF
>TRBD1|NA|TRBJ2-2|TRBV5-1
TGCGCCAGCAGCTTGGATGGGACAGGGGTTCCCGGGGAGCTGTTTTTT
CASSLDGTGVPGELFF
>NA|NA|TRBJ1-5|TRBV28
TGTGCCAGCAAAATACAGAATCAGCCCCAGCATTTT
CASKIQNQPQHF
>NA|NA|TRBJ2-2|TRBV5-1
TGCGCCAGCAGCCTCAAAATTCGGGGTTTCGACACCGGGGAGCTGTTTTTT
CASSLKIRGFDTGELFF
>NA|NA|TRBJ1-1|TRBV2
TGTGCCAGCAACATGAACACTGAAGCTTTCTTT
CASNMNTEAFF
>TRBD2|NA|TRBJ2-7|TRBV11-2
TGTGCCAGCAGCTCCAGCGTCGGGGGGTACGAGCAGTACTTC
CASSSSVGGYEQYF
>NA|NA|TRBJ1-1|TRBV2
TGTGCCAGCAGTACGACAGAGAACACTGAAGCTTTCTTT
CASSTTENTEAFF
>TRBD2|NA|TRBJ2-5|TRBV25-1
TGTGCCAGCAGTGAAACTCTAGCGGGAGAGACCCAGTACTTC
CASSETLAGETQYF
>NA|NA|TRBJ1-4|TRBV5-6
TGTGCCAGCAGCTTGGTTGCGGCGGGGGCAACTAATGAAAAACTGTTTTTT
CASSLVAAGATNEKLFF
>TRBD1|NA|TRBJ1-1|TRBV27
TGTGCCAGCAGTCCCTATTCGACAGGGGGGAACACTGAAGCTTTCTTT
CASSPYSTGGNTEAFF
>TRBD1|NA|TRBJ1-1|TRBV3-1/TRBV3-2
TGTGCCAGCAGCCCGGGACAGGGTATCGACACTGAAGCTTTCTTT
CASSPGQGIDTEAFF
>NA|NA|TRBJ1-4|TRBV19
TGTGCCAGTAGTATTCGGGTGCTCGCTAACCAAAGGAGTGAAAAACTGTTTTTT
CASSIRVLANQRSEKLFF
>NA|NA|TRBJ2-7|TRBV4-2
TGTGCCAGCAGCCAAGGGGGCTTGGGCTCCTACGAGCAGTACTTC
CASSQGGLGSYEQYF
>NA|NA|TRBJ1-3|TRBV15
TGTGCCACCAGCAGAGATCTGGGGGGAACTGGAAACACCATATATTTT
CATSRDLGGTGNTIYF
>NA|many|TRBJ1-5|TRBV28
TGTGCCAGCAGCTACGGTGCGGCCAATCAGCCCCAGCATTTT
CASSYGAANQPQHF
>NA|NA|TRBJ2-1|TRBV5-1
TGCGCCAGCAGCCCGGGTAGCGGATACAATGAGCAGTTCTTC
CASSPGSGYNEQFF
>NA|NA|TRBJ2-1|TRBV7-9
TGTGCCAGCAGCTTATACGCCAGTCCCTACAATGAGCAGTTCTTC
CASSLYASPYNEQFF
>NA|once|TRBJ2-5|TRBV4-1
TGCGCCAGCAGCCTTGGGACAACTCAAGAGACCCAGTACTTC
CASSLGTTQETQYF
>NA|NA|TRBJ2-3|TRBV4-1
TGCGCCAGCAGCTCGGAGGGACCAGATACGCAGTATTTT
CASSSEGPDTQYF
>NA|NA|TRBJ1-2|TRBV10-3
TGTGCCATCAGTCAGCGGGGTATCAGTTCGGACTATGGCTACACCTTC
CAISQRGISSDYGYTF
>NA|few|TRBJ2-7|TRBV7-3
TGTGCCAGCAGCTCTACTATTATCAGGGGCGTCCCCTACGAGCAGTACTTC
CASSSTIIRGVPYEQYF
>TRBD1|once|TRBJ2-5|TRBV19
TGTGCCTCTAGGGACAGGGGAGGCCCACAAGAGACCCAGTACTTC
CASRDRGGPQETQYF
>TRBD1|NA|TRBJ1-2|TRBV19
TGTGCCAGTAGTACGTACTCCCGGGACAGGTCCTCTTTGTACCTCTATGGCTACACCTTC
CASSTYSRDRSSLYLYGYTF
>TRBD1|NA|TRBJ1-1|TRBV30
TGTGCCTGGGGTGGACAGGGAGTGTTGAAGAACACTGAAGCTTTCTTT
CAWGGQGVLKNTEAFF
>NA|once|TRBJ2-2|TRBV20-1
TGCAGTGCTAGTGGACTACGCTACGGGGAGCTGTTTTTT
CSASGLRYGELFF
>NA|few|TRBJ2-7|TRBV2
TGTGCCAGCCAAATGTTCCCCCCGGACACCGCATCGGAGCAGTACTTC
CASQMFPPDTASEQYF
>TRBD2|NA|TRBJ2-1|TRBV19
TGTGCCAGTAGTACCTTAGCGGGAAAGCGCGGTGAGCAGTTCTTC
CASSTLAGKRGEQFF
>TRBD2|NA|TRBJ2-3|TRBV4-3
TGCGCCAGCAGCCAAGAAGACTGGTGGGAGGGCCGCGCAGATACGCAGTATTTT
CASSQEDWWEGRADTQYF
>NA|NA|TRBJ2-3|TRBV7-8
TGTGCCAGCAGCTTAGACAGATACACAGATACGCAGTATTTT
CASSLDRYTDTQYF
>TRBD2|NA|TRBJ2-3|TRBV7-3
TGTGCCAGCAGCTACAAAAACCTATCGGGACTAGCGGGGTTCACAGATACGCAGTATTTT
CASSYKNLSGLAGFTDTQYF